The source of this T cell receptor beta chain is a study of blood T cells in healthy people across ages. Overall study results and limits: Any changes in expanded clonotypes were possibly confounded, as donor CMV status remained unknown. Across samples, TCR beta diversity tracked strongly with naive T cell percentage.

A sample-barcoded 5' primer and a J-beta primer mix were used in a second PCR of about 7 to 11 cycles. MiXCR, applied by TCRdb to the 5' RACE reads, yields one record per CDR3 protein. Of over a million distinct CDR3 sequences in the sample, roughly 24% were seen once. The germline gives CDR1 ENHRY, CDR2 SYGVKD. The CDR3 is 15 residues long. Only a few counts were recorded for this clonotype. Its specificity is not known. This sample also belongs to another study, concerning T cells of mothers and their children.

The J gene is TRBJ2-5, the V gene TRBV10-3; D is undetermined. The J call may not be correct, given that the DNA end is closer to TRBJ2-1. This TCR derives from a girl aged 2 to 9 in good health. Sequenced input: blood. The CDR3 bases are TGTGCCATCAGTGAGTGGGGTGATCCCCACAATGAGCAGTTCTTC. Protein: CAISEWGDPHNEQFF.